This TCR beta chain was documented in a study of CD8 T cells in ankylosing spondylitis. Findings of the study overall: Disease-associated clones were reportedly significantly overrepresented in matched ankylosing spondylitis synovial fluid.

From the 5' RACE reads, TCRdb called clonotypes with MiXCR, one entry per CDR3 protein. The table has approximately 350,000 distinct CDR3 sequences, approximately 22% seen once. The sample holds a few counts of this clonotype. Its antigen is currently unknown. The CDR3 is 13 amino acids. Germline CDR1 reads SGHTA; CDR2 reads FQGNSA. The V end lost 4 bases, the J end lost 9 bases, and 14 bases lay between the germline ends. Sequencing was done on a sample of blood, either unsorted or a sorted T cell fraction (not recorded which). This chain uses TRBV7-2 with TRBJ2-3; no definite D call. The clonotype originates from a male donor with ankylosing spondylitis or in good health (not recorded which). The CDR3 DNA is TGTGCCAGCAGCTCCAGCTCGTTGCTCACGCAGTATTTT. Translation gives CASSSSSLLTQYF. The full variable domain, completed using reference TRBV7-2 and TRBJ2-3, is GAGVSQSPSNKVTEKGKDVELRCDPISGHTALYWYRQSLGQGLEFLIYFQGNSAPDKSGLPSDRFSAERTGGSVSTLTIQRTQQEDSAVYLCASSSSSLLTQYFGPGTRLTVL.